The next 7 T cell receptor beta chains were all read from a single sample in a study of blood T cell repertoires in COVID-19. Sequencing used immunoSEQ multiplex PCR; TCRdb keeps in-frame clones, though not all of them. The table lists tens of thousands of clones, about nine tenths of them singletons. Sequencing was done on a sample of peripheral blood. The receptor set was obtained from a man in his fifties or sixties with active COVID-19.

The chain joins TRBV29-1 to TRBJ2-2; D ambiguous. CDR1 SQVTM and CDR2 ANQGSEA come from the germline V gene. V was trimmed by 4 bases and J by 1 base, leaving 7 bases between them. There are 13 residues in the CDR3. The CDR3 loop reads CSVVRRNTGELFF. The CDR3 region has the DNA TGCAGCGTTGTGCGGAGGAACACCGGGGAGCTGTTTTTT.

CDR3 sequence reads: CASSKDRGPNSPLHF. In DNA form, the CDR3 reads TGTGCCAGTAGTAAAGACAGGGGACCTAATTCACCCCTCCACTTT. The V call is TRBV19, the J call TRBJ1-6; 8 bases fit TRBD1. The CDR3 spans 15 residues. The V gene end was trimmed by 4 bases and the J gene end by 6 bases; junction bases not matched to a gene: 5. CDR1 and CDR2 (germline): LNHDA, SQIVND (reference sequence).

The chain has TRBV4-3 and TRBJ1-1; no reliable D call. Germline CDR1 is LGHNA and CDR2 is YSLEER. Trimming took off 1 base at V and 10 bases at J, with 19 bases between the two ends. The CDR3 has 15 residues. CDR3 sequence reads: CASSQVVELSRGAFF. CDR3 nucleotides: TGCGCCAGCAGCCAAGTGGTAGAACTCTCCAGAGGAGCTTTCTTT.

This clone appeared once. Here the CDR3 DNA reads TGTGCCAGCAGCGGCAGCAGGACCGGGGAGCTGTTTTTT. Its protein product is CASSGSRTGELFF. The chain recombines TRBV7-2 with TRBJ2-2; D unclear. The V gene's germline CDR1 is SGHTA and CDR2 FQGNSA. Trimming cost V 5 bases and J 5 bases, with 9 bases left between them. CDR3 length: 13 amino acids.

This chain connects TRBV28 to TRBJ2-1; 11 bases agree with TRBD2. This CDR3 is 14 amino acids long. Germline CDR1 reads MDHEN; CDR2 reads SYDVKM. V lost 2 bases and J lost 15; bases outside the gene matches: 9. The CDR3 here is CASSLKLAGVPRFF. The CDR3 coding sequence is TGTGCCAGCAGTTTAAAACTAGCGGGAGTGCCTCGGTTCTTC.

This clone appeared a single time. The rearrangement uses TRBV9 and TRBJ2-3; D gene uncertain. Per germline, CDR1 SGDLS and CDR2 YYNGEE. The CDR3 runs to 13 residues. The V and J ends lost 0 bases and 0 bases respectively, with 2 bases between them. This chain's CDR3 is CASSVVSTDTQYF. The CDR3 DNA follows: TGTGCCAGCAGCGTAGTAAGCACAGATACGCAGTATTTT. The whole variable domain, filled in from reference TRBV9 and TRBJ2-3, reads DSGVTQTPKHLITATGQRVTLRCSPRSGDLSVYWYQQSLDQGLQFLIQYYNGEERAKGNILERFSAQQFPDLHSELNLSSLELGDSALYFCASSVVSTDTQYFGPGTRLTVL.

The CDR3 bases are TGTGCCAGCAGCTTATTAATGAGGGAATCAGGGCCCCAGCATTTT. It yields the protein CASSLLMRESGPQHF. The rearrangement joins TRBV7-2 to TRBJ1-5; D is ambiguous. The CDR3 has 15 residues. V lost 2 bases and J 9 bases, leaving 17 bases between the germline ends. Germline V CDR1 and CDR2: SGHTA, FQGNSA.